This entry is about one T cell receptor beta chain. The sample originates from a study of blood T cell repertoires in COVID-19. Study context: The United States, Italy and Spain were the sources of the acute and convalescent COVID-19 samples.

Method: immunoSEQ multiplex PCR; TCRdb's copy keeps in-frame clones and lacks some. The sample lists 200,000 to 300,000 clones; 70% to 90% were seen once. V lost 7 bases, J lost 0 bases, and 15 bases lay in between. The CDR3 totals 15 residues. Germline-derived CDR1 and CDR2 are LNHDA and SQIVND (reference sequence). Source material: peripheral blood. The receptor comes from a woman aged 50 to 60 with acute or convalescent COVID-19. The gene calls are TRBV19 and TRBJ2-5, with D perhaps matching TRBD1 (6 bases). This CDR3 is CASKGGQGYQETQYF. The DNA of the CDR3 is TGTGCCAGTAAAGGCGGGCAGGGGTACCAAGAGACCCAGTACTTC.